The entry below gives a single T cell receptor (beta chain) sequence along with its context. Mouse germline and gene names are used. From the germline J gene comes the end of the CDR3, since the read stops 1 residue before it. The data are from a study of tissue T cells after allogeneic stem cell transplantation. TCRdb's table, derived via immunoSEQ multiplex PCR, lists solely in-frame clones and lacks some. Of 5,000 to 6,000 clones in the sample, about half were seen once. Time point meaning: mouse harvest day 14 after allogeneic transplant. Each mouse received 10^7 T-cell-depleted marrow cells plus 10^6 splenic CD5+ T cells by tail vein. This mouse GVHD model was MHC-mismatched B6 to BALB/c, profiled day 7 or 14. The CDR3 contains 14 residues. Per germline, CDR1 SGHLS and CDR2 HYDKME. Trimming took off 1 base at V and 8 bases at J, with 11 bases between the two ends.

The specimen sequenced was gut tissue. The receptor's source is a female BALB/c mouse given C57BL/6 T cells with graft-versus-host disease after an allogeneic hematopoietic cell transplant. The rearrangement uses TRBV12-2 and TRBJ1-6, with D uncertain. TRBJ1-6 is treated as an ORF (open reading frame) with a function not yet certain. The CDR3 DNA, read in part, is TGTGCCAGCTCTCTATGGGGTCGGGATTCGCCCCTCTAC. This sequence encodes CASSLWGRDSPLY. The entire CDR3 protein reads CASSLWGRDSPLYF.